Listed below are T cell receptor beta chains from one sample, sequenced in a study of cytomegalovirus exposure and HLA in healthy donors. The assay was immunoSEQ multiplex PCR, and TCRdb's table has in-frame clones only and misses some. The sample includes more than 85,000 clones, 75% to 80% of them seen just once. Input material: PBMCs. These receptors all come from a female donor in good health and CMV-seronegative. The CDR3 runs from the conserved cysteine through the conserved F or W. A D gene is named only where the DNA matches it firmly. Only part of the rows carry a size: once, few, many, or a class if the clone is expanded.

abundance,v_gene,len,j_gene,d_gene,CDR3nt,CDR3aa
few,TRBV19,17,TRBJ2-5,TRBD2,TGTGCCAGTAGTATGGGGGGACTAGCGGGGGCCCAAGAGACCCAGTACTTC,CASSMGGLAGAQETQYF
-,TRBV30,15,TRBJ2-1,TRBD2,TGTGCCTGGAGTAAGGCTAGCGGGAGATTGAATGAGCAGTTCTTC,CAWSKASGRLNEQFF
few,TRBV6-5,15,TRBJ2-7,TRBD1,TGTGCCAGCAGCCCCGGGGAGACAGGGGCTTTCGAGCAGTACTTC,CASSPGETGAFEQYF
few,TRBV6-1,11,TRBJ2-7,-,TGTGCCACCTCTAACAGGATCGAGCAGTACTTC,CATSNRIEQYF
few,TRBV5-1,16,TRBJ2-7,TRBD2,TGCGCCAGCAGCTTACTAGCGGGGGGCCCCGGGGACGAGCAGTACTTC,CASSLLAGGPGDEQYF
once,TRBV4-2,14,TRBJ2-1,-,TGTGCCAGCAGCCTCACGGGATCCTTGGATGAGCAGTTCTTC,CASSLTGSLDEQFF
-,TRBV11-3,13,TRBJ2-5,-,TGTGCCAGCAGCGCAGGGTTATGGGAGACCCAGTACTTC,CASSAGLWETQYF
-,TRBV6-6,16,TRBJ1-4,TRBD1,TGTGCCAGCAGACGTGAAATACAGGGGCAGTGGGAAAAACTGTTTTTT,CASRREIQGQWEKLFF
-,TRBV4-3,15,TRBJ1-4,-,TGCGCCAGCAGCGGCCGACAGGACGCTAATGAAAAACTGTTTTTT,CASSGRQDANEKLFF
-,TRBV19,14,TRBJ1-2,-,TGTGCCAGTAGTATAGAAACAGGGATCTATGGCTACACCTTC,CASSIETGIYGYTF
once,TRBV6-5,13,TRBJ2-7,-,TGTGCCAGCAAAGTCGGGGACACCTACGAGCAGTACTTC,CASKVGDTYEQYF
-,TRBV14,17,TRBJ2-2,-,TGTGCCAGCAGCCAAGTGGGAAGGAAGGGGTTGACCGGGGAGCTGTTTTTT,CASSQVGRKGLTGELFF
-,TRBV2,14,TRBJ1-5,-,TGTGCCAGCCATCGGGACAATAGCAATCAGCCCCAGCATTTT,CASHRDNSNQPQHF
once,TRBV7-2,14,TRBJ1-1,-,TGTGCCAGCAGCTTAAAGGGAGCTGACACTGAAGCTTTCTTT,CASSLKGADTEAFF
few,TRBV2,18,TRBJ1-1,TRBD1,TGTGCCAGCAGTGAAAACCGCTTGTCAGGGGGGATGAACACTGAAGCTTTCTTT,CASSENRLSGGMNTEAFF
-,TRBV7-7,15,TRBJ2-3,TRBD2,TGTGCTAGCAGCCAGACGGGGGGGATAGCGGATACGCAGTATTTT,CASSQTGGIADTQYF
-,TRBV5-6,15,TRBJ2-1,TRBD2,TGTGCCAGCAGCTTGAAGCTAGCGGAGAACAATGAGCAGTTCTTC,CASSLKLAENNEQFF
-,TRBV2,15,TRBJ1-1,-,TGTGCCAGCAGTGAAGGACGGCGGGCGGGAACTGAAGCTTTCTTT,CASSEGRRAGTEAFF